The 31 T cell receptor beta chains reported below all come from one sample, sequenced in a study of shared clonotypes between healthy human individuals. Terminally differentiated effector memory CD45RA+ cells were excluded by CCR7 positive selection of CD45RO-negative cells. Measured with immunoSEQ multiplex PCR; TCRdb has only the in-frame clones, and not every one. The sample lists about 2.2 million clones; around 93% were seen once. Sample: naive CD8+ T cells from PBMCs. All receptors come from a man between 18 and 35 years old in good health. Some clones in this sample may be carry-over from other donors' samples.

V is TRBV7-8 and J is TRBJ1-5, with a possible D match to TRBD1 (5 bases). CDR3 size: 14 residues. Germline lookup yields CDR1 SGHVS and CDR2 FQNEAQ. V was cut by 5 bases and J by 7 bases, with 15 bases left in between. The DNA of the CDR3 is TGTGCCAGCAGCCCAAGGGGCAGGAGGCAGCCCCAGCATTTT. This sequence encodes CASSPRGRRQPQHF.

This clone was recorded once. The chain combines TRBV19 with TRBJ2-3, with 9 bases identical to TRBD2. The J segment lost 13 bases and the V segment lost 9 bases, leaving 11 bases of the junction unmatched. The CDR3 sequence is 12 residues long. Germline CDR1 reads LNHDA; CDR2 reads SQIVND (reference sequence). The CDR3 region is CASRLAVEVEYF. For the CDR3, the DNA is TGTGCCAGCCGACTAGCGGTTGAGGTGGAGTATTTT.

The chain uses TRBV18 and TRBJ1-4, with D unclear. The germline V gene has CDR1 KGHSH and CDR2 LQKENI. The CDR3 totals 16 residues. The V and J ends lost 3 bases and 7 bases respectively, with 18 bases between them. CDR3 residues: CASSPAIWVASEKLFF. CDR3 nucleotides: TGTGCCAGCTCACCCGCGATTTGGGTGGCCAGTGAAAAACTGTTTTTT.

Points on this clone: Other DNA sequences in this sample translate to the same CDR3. The CDR3 nucleotides read TGTGCCAGCAGCGTAGGGGGAGGGCGCCACGAGCAGTACTTC. Its translation is CASSVGGGRHEQYF. The chain employs TRBV9 and TRBJ2-7; TRBD2 matches 7 bases. V lost 0 bases, J lost 5 bases, and 5 bases stayed unmatched. Germline loops: CDR1 SGDLS, CDR2 YYNGEE. This CDR3 has 14 residues.

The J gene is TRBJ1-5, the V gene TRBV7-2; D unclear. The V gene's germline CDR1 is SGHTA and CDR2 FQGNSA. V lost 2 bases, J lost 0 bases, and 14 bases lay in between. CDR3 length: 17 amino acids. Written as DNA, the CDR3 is TGTGCCAGCAGCTTAAACCCAGGAGCCTATAGCAATCAGCCCCAGCATTTT. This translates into CASSLNPGAYSNQPQHF.

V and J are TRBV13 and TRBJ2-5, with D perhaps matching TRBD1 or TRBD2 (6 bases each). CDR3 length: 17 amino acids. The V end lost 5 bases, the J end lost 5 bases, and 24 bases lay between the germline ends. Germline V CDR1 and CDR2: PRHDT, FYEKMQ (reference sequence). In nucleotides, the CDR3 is TGTGCCAGCAGCACCGGGGGCAGTGGGAGCCTTTTCGAGACCCAGTACTTC. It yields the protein CASSTGGSGSLFETQYF.

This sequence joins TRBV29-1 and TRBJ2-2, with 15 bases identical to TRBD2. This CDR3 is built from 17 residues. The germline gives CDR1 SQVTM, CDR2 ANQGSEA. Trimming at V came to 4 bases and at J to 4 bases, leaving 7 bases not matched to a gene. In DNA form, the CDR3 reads TGCAGCGTTGGGGGGACTAGCGGGAGGAGGGGCACCGGGGAGCTGTTTTTT. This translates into CSVGGTSGRRGTGELFF.

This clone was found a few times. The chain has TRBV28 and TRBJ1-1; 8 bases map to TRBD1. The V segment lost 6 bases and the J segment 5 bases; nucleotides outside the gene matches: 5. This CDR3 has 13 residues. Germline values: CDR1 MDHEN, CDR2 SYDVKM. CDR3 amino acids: CASRITGGTEAFF. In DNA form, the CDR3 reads TGTGCCAGCAGGATTACAGGGGGGACTGAAGCTTTCTTT.

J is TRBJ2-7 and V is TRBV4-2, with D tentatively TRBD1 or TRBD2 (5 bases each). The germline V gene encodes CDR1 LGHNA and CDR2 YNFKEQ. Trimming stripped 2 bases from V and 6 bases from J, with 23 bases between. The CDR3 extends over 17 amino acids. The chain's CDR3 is CASSQKGPGTGLFEQYF. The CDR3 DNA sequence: TGTGCCAGCAGCCAAAAGGGGCCCGGGACCGGGCTTTTCGAGCAGTACTTC.

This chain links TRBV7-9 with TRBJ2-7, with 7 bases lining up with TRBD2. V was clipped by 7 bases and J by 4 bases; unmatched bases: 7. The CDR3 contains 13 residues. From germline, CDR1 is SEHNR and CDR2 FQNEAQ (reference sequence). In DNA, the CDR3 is TGTGCCAGCACCTGGGGGGGTTTTTACGAGCAGTACTTC. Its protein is CASTWGGFYEQYF.

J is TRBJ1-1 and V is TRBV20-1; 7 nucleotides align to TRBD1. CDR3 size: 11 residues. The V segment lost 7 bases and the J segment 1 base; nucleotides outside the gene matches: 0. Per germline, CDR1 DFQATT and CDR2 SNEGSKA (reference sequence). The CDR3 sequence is CSGTGNTEAFF. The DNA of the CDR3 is TGCAGTGGGACAGGGAACACTGAAGCTTTCTTT.

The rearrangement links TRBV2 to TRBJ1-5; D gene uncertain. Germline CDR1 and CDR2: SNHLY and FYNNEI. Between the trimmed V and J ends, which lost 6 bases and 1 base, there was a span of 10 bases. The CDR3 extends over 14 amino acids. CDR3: CASRTHGSNQPQHF. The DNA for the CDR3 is TGTGCCAGCAGAACGCATGGGAGCAATCAGCCCCAGCATTTT. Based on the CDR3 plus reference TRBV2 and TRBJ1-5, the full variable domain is EPEVTQTPSHQVTQMGQEVILRCVPISNHLYFYWYRQILGQKVEFLVSFYNNEISEKSEIFDDQFSVERPDGSNFTLKIRSTKLEDSAMYFCASRTHGSNQPQHFGDGTRLSIL.

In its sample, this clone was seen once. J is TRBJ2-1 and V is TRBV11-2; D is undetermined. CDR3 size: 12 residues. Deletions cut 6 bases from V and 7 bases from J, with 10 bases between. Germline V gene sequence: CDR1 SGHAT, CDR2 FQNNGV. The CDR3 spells CASRELGNEQFF. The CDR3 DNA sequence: TGTGCCAGCAGAGAGTTGGGGAATGAGCAGTTCTTC.

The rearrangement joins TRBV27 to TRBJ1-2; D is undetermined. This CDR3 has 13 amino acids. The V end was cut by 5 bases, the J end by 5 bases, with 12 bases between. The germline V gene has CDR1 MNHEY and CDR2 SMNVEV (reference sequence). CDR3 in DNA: TGTGCCAGCAGTCCGGACCCATGGTATGGCTACACCTTC. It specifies CASSPDPWYGYTF.

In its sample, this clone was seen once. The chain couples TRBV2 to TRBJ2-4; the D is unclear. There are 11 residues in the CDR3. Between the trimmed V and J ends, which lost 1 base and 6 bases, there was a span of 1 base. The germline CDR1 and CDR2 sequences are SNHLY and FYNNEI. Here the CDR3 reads CASSEGNIQYF. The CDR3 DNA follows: TGTGCCAGCAGTGAAGGAAACATTCAGTACTTC.

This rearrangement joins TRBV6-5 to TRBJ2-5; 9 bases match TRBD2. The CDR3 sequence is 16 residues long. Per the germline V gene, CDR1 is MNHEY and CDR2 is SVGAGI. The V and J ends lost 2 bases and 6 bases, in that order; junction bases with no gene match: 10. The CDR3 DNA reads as TGTGCCAGCAGTTACACGCTCGCGGGAGGGCCGCAGACCCAGTACTTC. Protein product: CASSYTLAGGPQTQYF.

The DNA of the CDR3 is TGCGCCAGCAGCTTGAGGGCAGGCGATTACACCGGAAACACCATATATTTT. This encodes CASSLRAGDYTGNTIYF. The V gene is TRBV5-1, the J gene TRBJ1-3; D gene uncertain. This CDR3 is built from 17 residues. The germline V and J ends were trimmed by 1 base and 4 bases, with 18 bases remaining between them. Per germline, CDR1 SGHRS and CDR2 YFSETQ.

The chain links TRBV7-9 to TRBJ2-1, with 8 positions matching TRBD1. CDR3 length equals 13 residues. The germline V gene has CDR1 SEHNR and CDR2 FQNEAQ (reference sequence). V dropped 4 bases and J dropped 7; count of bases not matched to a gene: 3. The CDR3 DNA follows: TGTGCCAGCAGCTACAACAGGGGGAATGAGCAGTTCTTC. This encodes CASSYNRGNEQFF.

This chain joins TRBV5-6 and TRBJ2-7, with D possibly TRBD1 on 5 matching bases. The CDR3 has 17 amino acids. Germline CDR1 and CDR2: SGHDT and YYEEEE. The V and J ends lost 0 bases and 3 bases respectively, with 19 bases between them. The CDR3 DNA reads TGTGCCAGCAGCTTGGGTCTCTCTGGCAGGGTGAGCTACGAGCAGTACTTC. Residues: CASSLGLSGRVSYEQYF.

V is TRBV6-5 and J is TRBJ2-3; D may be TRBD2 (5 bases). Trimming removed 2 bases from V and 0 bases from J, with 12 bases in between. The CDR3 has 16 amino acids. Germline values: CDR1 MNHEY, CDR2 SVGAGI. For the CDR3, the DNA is TGTGCCAGCAGTTACGAGTCTACGGGAAGCACAGATACGCAGTATTTT. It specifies CASSYESTGSTDTQYF.

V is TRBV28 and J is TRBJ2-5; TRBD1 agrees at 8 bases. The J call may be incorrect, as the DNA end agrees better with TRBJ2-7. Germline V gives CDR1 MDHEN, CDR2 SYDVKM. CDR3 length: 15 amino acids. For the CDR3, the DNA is TGTGCCAGCAGTCACAGGGGGGAAATCGCCTACGAGCAGTACTTC. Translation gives CASSHRGEIAYEQYF.

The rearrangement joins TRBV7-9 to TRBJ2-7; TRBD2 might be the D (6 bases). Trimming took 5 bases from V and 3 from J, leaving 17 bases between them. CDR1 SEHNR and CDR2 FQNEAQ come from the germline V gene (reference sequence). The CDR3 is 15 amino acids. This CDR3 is CASSPILGLRYEQYF. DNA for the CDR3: TGTGCCAGCAGCCCCATACTCGGACTACGCTACGAGCAGTACTTC. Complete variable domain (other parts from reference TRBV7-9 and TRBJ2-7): DTGVSQNPRHKITKRGQNVTFRCDPISEHNRLYWYRQTLGQGPEFLTYFQNEAQLEKSRLLSDRFSAERPKGSFSTLEIQRTEQGDSAMYLCASSPILGLRYEQYFGPGTRLTVT.

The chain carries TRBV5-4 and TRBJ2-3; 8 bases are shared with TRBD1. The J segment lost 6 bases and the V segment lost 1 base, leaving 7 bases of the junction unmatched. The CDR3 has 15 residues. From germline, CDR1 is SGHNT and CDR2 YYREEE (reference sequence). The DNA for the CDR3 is TGTGCCAGCAGCTTGCGGGACAGGCTTTCTGATACGCAGTATTTT. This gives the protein CASSLRDRLSDTQYF.

This CDR3 is CASSPGGEWDRQPQHF. As DNA, the CDR3 is TGCGCCAGCAGCCCGGGTGGTGAGTGGGATAGGCAGCCCCAGCATTTT. The genes are TRBV4-3 and TRBJ1-5; D uncertain. V was cut by 4 bases and J by 7 bases, with 20 bases left in between. Germline V CDR1 and CDR2: LGHNA, YSLEER. This CDR3 comprises 16 residues.

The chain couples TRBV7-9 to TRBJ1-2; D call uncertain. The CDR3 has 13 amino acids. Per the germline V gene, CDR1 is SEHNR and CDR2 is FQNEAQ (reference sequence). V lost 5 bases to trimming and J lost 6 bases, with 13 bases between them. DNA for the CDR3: TGTGCCAGCAGCCCTACTTTGGTGAATGGCTACACCTTC. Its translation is CASSPTLVNGYTF.

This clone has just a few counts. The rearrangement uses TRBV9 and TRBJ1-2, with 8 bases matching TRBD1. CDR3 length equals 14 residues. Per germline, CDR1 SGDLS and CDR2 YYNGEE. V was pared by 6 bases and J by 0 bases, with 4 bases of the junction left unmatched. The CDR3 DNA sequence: TGTGCCAGCAACCCACAGGGGGCTAACTATGGCTACACCTTC. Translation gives CASNPQGANYGYTF.

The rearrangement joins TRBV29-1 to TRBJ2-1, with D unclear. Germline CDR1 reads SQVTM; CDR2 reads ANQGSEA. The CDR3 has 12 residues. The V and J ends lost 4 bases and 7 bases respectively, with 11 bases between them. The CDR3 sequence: CSVVAPRNEQFF. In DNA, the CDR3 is TGCAGCGTTGTGGCCCCTCGGAATGAGCAGTTCTTC.

CDR3 sequence (DNA): TGTGCCAGCAGTTTAGCATCGAGCGGGAGAAGTTACAATGAGCAGTTCTTC. Its protein product is CASSLASSGRSYNEQFF. The chain uses TRBV27 and TRBJ2-1, with 8 bases matching TRBD2. Losses at the gene ends were 2 bases for V and 4 bases for J; bases not matched to a gene: 10. The CDR3 is 17 amino acids. Germline values: CDR1 MNHEY, CDR2 SMNVEV (reference sequence).

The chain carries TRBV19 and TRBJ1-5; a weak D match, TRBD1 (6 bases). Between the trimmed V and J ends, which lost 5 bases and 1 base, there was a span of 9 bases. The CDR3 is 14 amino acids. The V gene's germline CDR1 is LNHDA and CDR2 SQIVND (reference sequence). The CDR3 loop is CASSYRESNQPQHF. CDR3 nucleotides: TGTGCCAGTAGTTACAGGGAAAGCAATCAGCCCCAGCATTTT.

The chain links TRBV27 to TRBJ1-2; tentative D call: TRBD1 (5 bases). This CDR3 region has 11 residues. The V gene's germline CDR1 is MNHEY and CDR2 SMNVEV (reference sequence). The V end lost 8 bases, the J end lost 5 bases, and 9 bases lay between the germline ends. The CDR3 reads CASHGGYGYTF. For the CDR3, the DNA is TGTGCCAGCCACGGGGGTTATGGCTACACCTTC.

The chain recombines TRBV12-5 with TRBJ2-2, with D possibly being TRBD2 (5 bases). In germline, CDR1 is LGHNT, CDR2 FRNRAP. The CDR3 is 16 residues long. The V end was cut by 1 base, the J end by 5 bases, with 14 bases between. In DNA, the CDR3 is TGTGCTAGTGGTTTGGGGCCGGACTGGTGGACCGGGGAGCTGTTTTTT. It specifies CASGLGPDWWTGELFF.